The clone carrying this T cell receptor (beta chain) was seen a handful of times. Its specificity is unknown. The data are from a study of CD8+ T cells in alopecia areata. The authors extracted RNA and reverse transcribed it into cDNA as the sequencing template. Here immunoSEQ multiplex PCR was the method, and the copy in TCRdb shows in-frame clones only, minus some. Of fewer than 150,000 clones listed, roughly four fifths were seen once; the top ten hold about 25%. Study-wide findings and caveats: It was less clear whether patients shared TCRs than it was in mice, possibly because of HLA. Scalp clonality decreased significantly with tofacitinib, and so did expanded CD8+ clones among the top 100.

The treatment denotes: oral pan-JAK inhibitor, 5-10 mg twice daily. Starting from PBMCs, sorting isolated CD4+ and CD8+ T cells. The CDR3 loop spans 14 amino acids. Germline CDR1 and CDR2: MGHRA and YSYEKL. The V and J ends lost 5 bases and 4 bases respectively, with 12 bases between them. Sequences were derived from CD8+ T cells sorted from blood, sampled at week 4, from a patient treated with tofacitinib. This chain joins TRBV4-1 and TRBJ2-1, with D possibly matching TRBD2 (5 bases). The TCR originated in a human donor with alopecia areata. The CDR3 protein is CASSLAGGYNEQFF. The CDR3 nucleotides are TGCGCCAGCAGCTTGGCGGGCGGGTACAATGAGCAGTTCTTC.